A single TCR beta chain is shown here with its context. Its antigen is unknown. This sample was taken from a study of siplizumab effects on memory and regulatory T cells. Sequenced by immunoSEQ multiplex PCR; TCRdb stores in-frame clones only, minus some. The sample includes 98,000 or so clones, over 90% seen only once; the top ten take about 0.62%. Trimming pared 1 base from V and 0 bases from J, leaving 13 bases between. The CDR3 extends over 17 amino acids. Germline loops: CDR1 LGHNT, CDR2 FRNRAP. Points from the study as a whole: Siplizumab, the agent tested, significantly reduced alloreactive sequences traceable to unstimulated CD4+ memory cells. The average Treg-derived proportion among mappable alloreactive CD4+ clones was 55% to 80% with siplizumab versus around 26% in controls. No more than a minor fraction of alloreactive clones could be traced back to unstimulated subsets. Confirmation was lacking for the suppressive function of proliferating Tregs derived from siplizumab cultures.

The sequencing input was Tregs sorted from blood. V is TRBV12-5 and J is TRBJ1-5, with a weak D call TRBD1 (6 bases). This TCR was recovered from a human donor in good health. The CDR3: CASGLEGGGFSNQPQHF. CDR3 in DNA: TGTGCTAGTGGTTTGGAAGGGGGGGGTTTTAGCAATCAGCCCCAGCATTTT.